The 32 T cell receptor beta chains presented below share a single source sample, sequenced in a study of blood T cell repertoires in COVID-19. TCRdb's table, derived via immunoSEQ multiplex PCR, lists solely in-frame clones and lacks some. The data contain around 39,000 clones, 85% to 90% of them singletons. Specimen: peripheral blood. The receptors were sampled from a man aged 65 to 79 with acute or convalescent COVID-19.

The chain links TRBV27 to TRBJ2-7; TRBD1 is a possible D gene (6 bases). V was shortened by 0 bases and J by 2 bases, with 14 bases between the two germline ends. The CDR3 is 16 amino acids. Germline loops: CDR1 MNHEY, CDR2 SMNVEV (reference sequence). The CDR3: CASSLSSGDTTYEQYF. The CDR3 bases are TGTGCCAGCAGTTTATCATCAGGGGATACGACCTACGAGCAGTACTTC.

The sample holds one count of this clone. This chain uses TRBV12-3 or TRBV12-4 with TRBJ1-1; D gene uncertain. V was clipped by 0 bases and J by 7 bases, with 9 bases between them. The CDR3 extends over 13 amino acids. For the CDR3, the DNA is TGTGCCAGCAGTTTAGCGCTAACCGGTGAAGCTTTCTTT. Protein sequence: CASSLALTGEAFF.

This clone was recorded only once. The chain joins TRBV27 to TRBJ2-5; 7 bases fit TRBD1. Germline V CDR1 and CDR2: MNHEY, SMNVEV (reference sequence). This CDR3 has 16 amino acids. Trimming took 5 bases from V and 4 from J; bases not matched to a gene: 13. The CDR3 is CASSVRTGGARETQYF. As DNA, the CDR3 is TGTGCCAGCAGTGTCCGGACAGGAGGCGCGCGAGAGACCCAGTACTTC.

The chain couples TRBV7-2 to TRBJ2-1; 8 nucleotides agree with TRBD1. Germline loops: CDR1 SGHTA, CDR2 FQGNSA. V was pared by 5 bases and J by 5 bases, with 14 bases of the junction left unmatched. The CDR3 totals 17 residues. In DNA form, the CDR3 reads TGTGCCAGCAGCCTCGCCAATATCCTGGACAGGGACAATGAGCAGTTCTTC. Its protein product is CASSLANILDRDNEQFF.

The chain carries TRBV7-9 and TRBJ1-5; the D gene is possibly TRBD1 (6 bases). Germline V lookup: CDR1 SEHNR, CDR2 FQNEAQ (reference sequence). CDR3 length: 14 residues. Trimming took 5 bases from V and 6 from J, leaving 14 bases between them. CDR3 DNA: TGTGCCAGCAGCGAAACAGGGTTTCGTCAGCCCCAGCATTTT. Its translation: CASSETGFRQPQHF.

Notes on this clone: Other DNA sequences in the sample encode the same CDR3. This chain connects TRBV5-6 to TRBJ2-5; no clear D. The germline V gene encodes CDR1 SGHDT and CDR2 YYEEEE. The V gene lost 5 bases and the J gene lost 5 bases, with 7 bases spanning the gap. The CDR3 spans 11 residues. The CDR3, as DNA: TGTGCCAGCAGTCTCCGGGAGACCCAGTACTTC. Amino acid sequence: CASSLRETQYF.

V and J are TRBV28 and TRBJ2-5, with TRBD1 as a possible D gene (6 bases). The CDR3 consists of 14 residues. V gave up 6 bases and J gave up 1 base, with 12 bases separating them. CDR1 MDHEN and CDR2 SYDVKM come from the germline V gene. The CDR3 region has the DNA TGTGCCAGCAGATCAGGGGCCGTCCAAGAGACCCAGTACTTC. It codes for CASRSGAVQETQYF.

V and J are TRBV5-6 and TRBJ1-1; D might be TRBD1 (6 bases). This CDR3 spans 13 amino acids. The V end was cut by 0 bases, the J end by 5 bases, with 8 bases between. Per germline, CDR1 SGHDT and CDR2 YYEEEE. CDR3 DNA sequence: TGTGCCAGCAGCTTGGGGGGGCCGACTGAAGCTTTCTTT. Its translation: CASSLGGPTEAFF. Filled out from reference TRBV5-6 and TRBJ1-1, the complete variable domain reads DAGVTQSPTHLIKTRGQQVTLRCSPKSGHDTVSWYQQALGQGPQFIFQYYEEEERQRGNFPDRFSGHQFPNYSSELNVNALLLGDSALYLCASSLGGPTEAFFGQGTRLTVV.

The CDR3 loop is CASSQDKDRPPEITEAFF. The CDR3, as DNA: TGTGCCAGCAGCCAAGATAAAGACAGGCCCCCAGAGATCACTGAAGCTTTCTTT. This chain connects TRBV3-1 (or the pseudogene TRBV3-2) to TRBJ1-1, with D maybe TRBD1 (6 bases). The CDR3 extends over 18 amino acids. Trimming left V 0 bases short and J 4 bases short, with 21 bases between. Germline V gene sequence: CDR1 LGHDT, CDR2 YNNKEL (reference sequence).

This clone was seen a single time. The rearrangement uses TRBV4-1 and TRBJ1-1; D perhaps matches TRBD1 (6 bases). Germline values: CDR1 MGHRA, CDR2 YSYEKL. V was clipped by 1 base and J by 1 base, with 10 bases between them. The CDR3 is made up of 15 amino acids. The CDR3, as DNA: TGCGCCAGCAGCCAAGCGGTGGACAGGAACACTGAAGCTTTCTTT. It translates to CASSQAVDRNTEAFF.

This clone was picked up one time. Written as DNA, the CDR3 is TGTGCCAGCAGTTTAGGCAGGGGTAGGTACGAGCAGTACTTC. Encoded protein: CASSLGRGRYEQYF. The J gene is TRBJ2-7, the V gene TRBV27; possible D gene TRBD1, 6 bases. This CDR3 has 14 amino acids. V gave up 2 bases and J gave up 4 bases, with 12 bases separating them. Germline-derived CDR1 and CDR2 are MNHEY and SMNVEV (reference sequence).

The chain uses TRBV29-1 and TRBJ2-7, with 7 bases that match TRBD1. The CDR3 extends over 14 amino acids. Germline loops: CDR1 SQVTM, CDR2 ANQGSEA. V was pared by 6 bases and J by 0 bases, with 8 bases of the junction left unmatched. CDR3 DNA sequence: TGCAGCGTGAAGGGACAGCTACGCTCCTACGAGCAGTACTTC. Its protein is CSVKGQLRSYEQYF.

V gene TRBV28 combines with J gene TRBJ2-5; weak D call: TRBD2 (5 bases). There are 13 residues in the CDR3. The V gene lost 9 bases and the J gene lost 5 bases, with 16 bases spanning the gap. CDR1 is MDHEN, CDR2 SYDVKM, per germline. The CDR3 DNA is TGTGCCAGTAAACAAGGGAGTGGGGAGACCCAGTACTTC. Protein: CASKQGSGETQYF.

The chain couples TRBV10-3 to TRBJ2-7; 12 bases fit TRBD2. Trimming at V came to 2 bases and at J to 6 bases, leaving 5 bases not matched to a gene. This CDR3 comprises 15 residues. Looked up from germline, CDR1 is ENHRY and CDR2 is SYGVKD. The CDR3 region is CAISERTSGMGEQYF. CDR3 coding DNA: TGTGCCATCAGTGAGAGGACTAGCGGGATGGGCGAGCAGTACTTC.

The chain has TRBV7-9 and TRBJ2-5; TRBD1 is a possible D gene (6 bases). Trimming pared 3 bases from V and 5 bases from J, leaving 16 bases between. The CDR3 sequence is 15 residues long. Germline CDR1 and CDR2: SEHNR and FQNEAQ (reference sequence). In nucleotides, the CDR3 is TGTGCCAGCAGCTTTCTGGGGACACTATGGGAGACCCAGTACTTC. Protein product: CASSFLGTLWETQYF.

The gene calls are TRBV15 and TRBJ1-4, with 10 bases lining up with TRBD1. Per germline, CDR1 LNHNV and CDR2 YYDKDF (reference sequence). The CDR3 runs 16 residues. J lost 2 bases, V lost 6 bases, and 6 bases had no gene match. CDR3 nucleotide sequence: TGTGCCACCAGGTCGACAGGGGGCCGGACTAATGAAAAACTGTTTTTT. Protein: CATRSTGGRTNEKLFF.

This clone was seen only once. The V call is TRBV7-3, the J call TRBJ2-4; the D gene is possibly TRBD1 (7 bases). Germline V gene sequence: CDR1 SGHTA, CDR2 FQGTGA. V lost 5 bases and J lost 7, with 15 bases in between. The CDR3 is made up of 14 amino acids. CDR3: CASSRGQGENIQYF. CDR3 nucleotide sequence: TGTGCCAGCAGCCGGGGGCAGGGGGAGAACATTCAGTACTTC.

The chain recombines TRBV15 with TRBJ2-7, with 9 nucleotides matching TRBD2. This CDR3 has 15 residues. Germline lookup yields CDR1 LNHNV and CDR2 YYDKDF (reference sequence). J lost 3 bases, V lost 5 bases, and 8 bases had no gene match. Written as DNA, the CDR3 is TGTGCCACCAGCGGGCCGACTAGCGGTTACTACGAGCAGTACTTC. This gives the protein CATSGPTSGYYEQYF.

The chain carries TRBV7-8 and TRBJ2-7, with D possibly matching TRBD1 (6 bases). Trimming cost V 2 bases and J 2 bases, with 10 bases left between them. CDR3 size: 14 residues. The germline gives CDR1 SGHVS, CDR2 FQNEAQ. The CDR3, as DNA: TGTGCCAGCAGCTTAAGGGACACTGCCTACGAGCAGTACTTC. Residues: CASSLRDTAYEQYF.

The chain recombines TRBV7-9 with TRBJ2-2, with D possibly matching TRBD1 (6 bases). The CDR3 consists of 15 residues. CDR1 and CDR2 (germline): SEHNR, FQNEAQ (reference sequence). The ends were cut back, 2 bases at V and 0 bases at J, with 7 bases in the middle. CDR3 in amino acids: CASSLRQANTGELFF. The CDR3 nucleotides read TGTGCCAGCAGCTTAAGACAGGCGAACACCGGGGAGCTGTTTTTT.

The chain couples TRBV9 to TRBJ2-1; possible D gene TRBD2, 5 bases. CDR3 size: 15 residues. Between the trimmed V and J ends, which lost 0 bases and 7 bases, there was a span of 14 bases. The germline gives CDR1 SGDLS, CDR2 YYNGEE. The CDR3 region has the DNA TGTGCCAGCAGCGTAGGATGGGGAGTCGGGAATGAGCAGTTCTTC. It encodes CASSVGWGVGNEQFF.

The CDR3 sequence is CASGPGHLNTEAFF. The CDR3, as DNA: TGTGCCAGCGGCCCGGGACACCTGAACACTGAAGCTTTCTTT. The V gene is TRBV6-4, the J gene TRBJ1-1; D perhaps matches TRBD1 (6 bases). Germline V lookup: CDR1 MRHNA, CDR2 SNTAGT. V was pared by 8 bases and J by 0 bases, with 13 bases between. The CDR3 is made up of 14 amino acids.

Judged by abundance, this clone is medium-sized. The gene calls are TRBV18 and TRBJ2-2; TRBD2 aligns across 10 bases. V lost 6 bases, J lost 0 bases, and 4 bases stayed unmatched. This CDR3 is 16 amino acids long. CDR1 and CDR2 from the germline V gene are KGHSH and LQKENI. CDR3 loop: CASSPSGGSNTGELFF. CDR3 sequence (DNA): TGTGCCAGCTCGCCTAGCGGGGGCTCGAACACCGGGGAGCTGTTTTTT.

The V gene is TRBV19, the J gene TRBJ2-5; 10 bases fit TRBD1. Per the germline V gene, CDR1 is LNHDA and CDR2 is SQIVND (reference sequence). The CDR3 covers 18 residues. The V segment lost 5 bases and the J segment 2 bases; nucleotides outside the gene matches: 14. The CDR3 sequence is CASSLRQGAFDPQETQYF. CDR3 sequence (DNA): TGTGCCAGTAGTCTCAGACAGGGGGCCTTTGACCCGCAAGAGACCCAGTACTTC.

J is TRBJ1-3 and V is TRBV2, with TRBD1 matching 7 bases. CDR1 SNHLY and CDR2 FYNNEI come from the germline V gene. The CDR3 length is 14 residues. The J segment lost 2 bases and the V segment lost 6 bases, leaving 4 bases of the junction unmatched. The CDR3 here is CASRPGTAGNTIYF. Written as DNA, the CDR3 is TGTGCCAGCAGGCCCGGGACAGCTGGAAACACCATATATTTT.

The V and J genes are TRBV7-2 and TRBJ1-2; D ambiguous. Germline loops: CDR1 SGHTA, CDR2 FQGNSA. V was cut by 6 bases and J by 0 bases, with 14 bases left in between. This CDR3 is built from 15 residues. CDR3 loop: CASSPGSMSNYGYTF. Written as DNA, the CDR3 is TGTGCCAGCAGTCCCGGTTCCATGTCTAACTATGGCTACACCTTC.

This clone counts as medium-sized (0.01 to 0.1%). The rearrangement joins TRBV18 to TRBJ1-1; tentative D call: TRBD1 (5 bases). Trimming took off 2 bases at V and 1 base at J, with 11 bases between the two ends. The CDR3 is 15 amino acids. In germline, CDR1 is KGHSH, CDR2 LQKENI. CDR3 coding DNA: TGTGCCAGCTCACCATATGCCGGGGGGAACACTGAAGCTTTCTTT. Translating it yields CASSPYAGGNTEAFF.

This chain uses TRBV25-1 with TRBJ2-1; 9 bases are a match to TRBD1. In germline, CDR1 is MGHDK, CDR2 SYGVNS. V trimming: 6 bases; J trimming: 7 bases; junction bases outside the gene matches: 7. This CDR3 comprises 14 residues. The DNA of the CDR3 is TGTGCCAGCAGCATAACGACAGGGGGGAATGAGCAGTTCTTC. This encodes CASSITTGGNEQFF.

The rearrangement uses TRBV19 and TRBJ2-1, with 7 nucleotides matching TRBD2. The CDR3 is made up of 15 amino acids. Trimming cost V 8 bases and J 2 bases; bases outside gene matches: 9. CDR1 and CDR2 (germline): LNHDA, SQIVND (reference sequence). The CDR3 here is CASGREVAAYNEQFF. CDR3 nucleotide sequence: TGTGCCAGTGGCCGGGAGGTAGCGGCCTACAATGAGCAGTTCTTC.

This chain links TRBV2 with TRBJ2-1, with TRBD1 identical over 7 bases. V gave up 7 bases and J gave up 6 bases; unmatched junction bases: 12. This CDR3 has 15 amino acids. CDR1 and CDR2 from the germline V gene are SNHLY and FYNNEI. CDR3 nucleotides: TGTGCCAGCAATCAAAACCGGGACAGTCCCAATGAGCAGTTCTTC. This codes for CASNQNRDSPNEQFF.

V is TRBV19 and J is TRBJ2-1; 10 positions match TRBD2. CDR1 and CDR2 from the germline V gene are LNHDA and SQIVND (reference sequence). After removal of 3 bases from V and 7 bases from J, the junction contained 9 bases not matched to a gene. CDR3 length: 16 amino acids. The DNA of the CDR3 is TGTGCCAGTAGTATCCCAGCGGGAGGGTCGGGGAATGAGCAGTTCTTC. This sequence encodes CASSIPAGGSGNEQFF.

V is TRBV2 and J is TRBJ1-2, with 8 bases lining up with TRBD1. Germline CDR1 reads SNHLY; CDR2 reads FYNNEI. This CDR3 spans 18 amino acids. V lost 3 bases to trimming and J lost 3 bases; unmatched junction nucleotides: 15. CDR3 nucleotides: TGTGCCAGCAGTGATAGGCAGGGGGCGCGTCGGGGAGACTATGGCTACACCTTC. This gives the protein CASSDRQGARRGDYGYTF.